These T cell receptor beta chains were read from a single sample in a study of CXCR3-negative and CXCR3-positive naive CD8 T cells. TCRdb re-called the 5' RACE reads and shows each CDR3 protein once, DNA omitted. The sample data list about 40,000 distinct CDR3 sequences. Sequenced: memory CD8+ T cells from blood. Receptors originate from a human donor in good health. Some clones in this sample may be carry-over from other donors' samples. Each CDR3 is given with its conserved first and last residue.

V,J,CDR3
TRBV14,TRBJ1-4,CASSQDRVDPNEKLFF
TRBV28,TRBJ2-3,CASSPRTSGGRDTQYF
TRBV28,TRBJ2-3,CASSWDRDTDTQYF
TRBV29-1,TRBJ2-7,CSVGGGSSYEQYF
TRBV10-3,TRBJ1-3,CAIREQGAYGNTIYF
TRBV11-2,TRBJ2-7,CASSFPGGGSYEQYF
TRBV7-9,TRBJ2-7,CASSYRDSYEQYF
TRBV28,TRBJ1-2,CASSPNPNYGYTF
TRBV6-8,TRBJ2-3,CASSPPLGQGASDTQYF
TRBV20-1,TRBJ2-1,CSALGQAEGNEQFF